This T cell receptor (beta chain) was observed in a study of CD8 T cells in ankylosing spondylitis. Findings and limits, study-wide: Among TCR beta sequences, a motif of several highly homologous variants appeared characteristic of ankylosing spondylitis blood. Disease-associated clonotypes exhibited CD8+ identity and were relatively infrequent in peripheral blood. Researchers reportedly found disease-linked clones significantly enriched in matched ankylosing spondylitis synovial fluid.

In this sample, this clonotype turned up many times. Its specificity is unknown. The V end was cut by 5 bases, the J end by 4 bases, with 14 bases between. The germline CDR1 and CDR2 sequences are SGHTA and FQGNSA. This CDR3 is built from 14 residues. A single record per CDR3 protein comes from TCRdb applying MiXCR to the 5' RACE reads. The sample lists about 510,000 distinct CDR3 sequences; about 5.7% were seen once. The rearrangement uses TRBV7-2 and TRBJ1-2; maybe TRBD1 (6 bases). The receptor comes from a male donor with ankylosing spondylitis. Sequencing input: blood, either unsorted or a sorted T cell fraction (not recorded which). The DNA of the CDR3 is TGTGCCAGCAGCAGACGGGACACTGGCTATGGCTACACCTTC. Protein sequence: CASSRRDTGYGYTF.